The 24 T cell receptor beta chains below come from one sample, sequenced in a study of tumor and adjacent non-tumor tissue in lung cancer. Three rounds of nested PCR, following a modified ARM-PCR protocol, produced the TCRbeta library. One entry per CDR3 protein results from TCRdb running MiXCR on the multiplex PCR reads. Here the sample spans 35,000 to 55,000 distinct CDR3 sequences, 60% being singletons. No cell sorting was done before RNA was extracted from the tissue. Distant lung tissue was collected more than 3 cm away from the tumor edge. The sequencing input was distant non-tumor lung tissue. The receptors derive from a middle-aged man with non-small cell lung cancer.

The CDR3 DNA follows: TGTGCCAGCAGTAATAGCGGGAGCCACAATGAGCAGTTCTTC. Translation: CASSNSGSHNEQFF. The chain employs TRBV7-9 and TRBJ2-1, with 9 nucleotides matching TRBD2. The CDR3 is 14 residues long. The germline V gene encodes CDR1 SEHNR and CDR2 FQNEAQ (reference sequence). J gave up 5 bases and V 6 bases, and 5 bases lay outside the gene matches.

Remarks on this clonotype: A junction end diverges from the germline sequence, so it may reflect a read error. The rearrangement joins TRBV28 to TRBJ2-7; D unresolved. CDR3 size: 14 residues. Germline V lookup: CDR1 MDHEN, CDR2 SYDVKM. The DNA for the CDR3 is TGTGCCAGCAGTAGGCACGACCTGGGCTACGAGCGGTACTTC. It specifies CASSRHDLGYERYF.

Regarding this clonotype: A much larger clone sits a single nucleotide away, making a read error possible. The CDR3 DNA reads TGTGCCAGCAGTGAAGCCAGGGGTTCACCCCTCCTCTTT. Amino acid sequence: CASSEARGSPLLF. This chain links TRBV2 with TRBJ1-6; tentatively, D is TRBD1 (6 bases). This CDR3 has 13 amino acids. CDR1 is SNHLY, CDR2 FYNNEI, per germline.

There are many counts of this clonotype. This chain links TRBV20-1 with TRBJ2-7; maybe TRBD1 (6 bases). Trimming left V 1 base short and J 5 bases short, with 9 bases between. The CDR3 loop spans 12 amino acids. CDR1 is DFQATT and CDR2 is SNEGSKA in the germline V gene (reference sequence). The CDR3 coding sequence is TGCAGTGCTAGAGGGACAGCCAACGAGCAGTACTTC. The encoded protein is CSARGTANEQYF.

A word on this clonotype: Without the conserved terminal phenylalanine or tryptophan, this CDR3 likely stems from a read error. This CDR3 is CASSAQRANTEAFL. DNA for the CDR3: TGTGCCAGCAGTGCCCAGAGGGCAAACACTGAAGCTTTCCTA. V usage is TRBV2 and J usage is TRBJ1-1; D is undetermined. Germline V lookup: CDR1 SNHLY, CDR2 FYNNEI. The CDR3 covers 14 residues. Trimming removed 4 bases from V and 2 bases from J, with 11 bases in between.

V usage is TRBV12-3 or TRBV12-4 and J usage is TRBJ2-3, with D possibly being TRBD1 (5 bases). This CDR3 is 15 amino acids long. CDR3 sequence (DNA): TGTGGCAGTAACCAAGGGGCATCCCCTACAGATACGCAGTATTTT. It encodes CGSNQGASPTDTQYF.

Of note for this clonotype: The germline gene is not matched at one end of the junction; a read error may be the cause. This CDR3 is CASSQGRRLAGGTGELFF. The CDR3 bases are TGCGCCAGTAGCCAAGGGAGAAGACTAGCGGGGGGCACCGGGGAGCTGTTTTTT. The chain combines TRBV4-1 with TRBJ2-2, with 13 bases identical to TRBD2. Germline loops: CDR1 MGHRA, CDR2 YSYEKL. The CDR3 has 18 amino acids.

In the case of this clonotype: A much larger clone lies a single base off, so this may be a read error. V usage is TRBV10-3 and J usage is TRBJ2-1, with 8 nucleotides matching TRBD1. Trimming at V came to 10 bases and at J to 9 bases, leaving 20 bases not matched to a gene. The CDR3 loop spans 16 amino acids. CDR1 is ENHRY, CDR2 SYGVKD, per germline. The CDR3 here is CATDRGDGGGRIEQFF. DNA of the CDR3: TGTGCCACCGACAGGGGAGATGGTGGAGGGAGGATTGAGCAGTTCTTC.

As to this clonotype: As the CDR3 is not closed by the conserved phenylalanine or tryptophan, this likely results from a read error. Written as DNA, the CDR3 is TGCAGCGTTGAAAGGGGCGAAAACACCATATATGTT. Its translation: CSVERGENTIYV. The rearrangement joins TRBV29-1 to TRBJ1-3, with a tentative D call TRBD1 (5 bases). The V and J ends lost 2 bases and 6 bases respectively, with 8 bases between them. This CDR3 has 12 residues. Germline CDR1 SQVTM, CDR2 ANQGSEA.

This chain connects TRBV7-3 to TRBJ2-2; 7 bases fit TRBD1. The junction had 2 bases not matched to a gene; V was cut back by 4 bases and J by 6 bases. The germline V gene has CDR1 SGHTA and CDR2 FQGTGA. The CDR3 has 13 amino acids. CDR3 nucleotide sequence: TGTGCCAGCAGCTCAGACAGGGCCGGGGAGCTGTTTTTT. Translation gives CASSSDRAGELFF.

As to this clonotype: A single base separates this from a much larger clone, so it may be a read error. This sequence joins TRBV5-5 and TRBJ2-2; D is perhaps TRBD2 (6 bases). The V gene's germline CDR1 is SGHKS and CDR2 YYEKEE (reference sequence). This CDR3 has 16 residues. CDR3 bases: TGTGCCAGCAACTTGGTTGGGCGGGGGAACACCGGGGAGCTGTTTTTT. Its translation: CASNLVGRGNTGELFF.

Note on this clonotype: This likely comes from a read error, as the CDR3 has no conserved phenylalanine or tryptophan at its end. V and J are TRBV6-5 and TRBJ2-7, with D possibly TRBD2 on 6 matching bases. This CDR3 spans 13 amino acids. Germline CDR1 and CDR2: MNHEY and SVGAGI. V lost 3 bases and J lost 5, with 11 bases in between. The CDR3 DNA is TGTGCCAGCAGTTATGACGGGGGACACGAGCAGTACTTA. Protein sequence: CASSYDGGHEQYL.

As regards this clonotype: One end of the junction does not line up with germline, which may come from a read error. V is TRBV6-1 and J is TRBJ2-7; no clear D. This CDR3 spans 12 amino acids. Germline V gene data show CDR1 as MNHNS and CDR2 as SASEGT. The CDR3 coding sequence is TGTGCCAGTAGTCCCGGCGGATACGAGAAGTACTTC. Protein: CASSPGGYEKYF.

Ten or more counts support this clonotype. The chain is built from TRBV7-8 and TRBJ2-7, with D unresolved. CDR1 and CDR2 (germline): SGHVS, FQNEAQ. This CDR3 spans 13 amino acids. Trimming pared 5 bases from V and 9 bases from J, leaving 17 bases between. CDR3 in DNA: TGTGCCAGCAGCCCCCACACTTCTACGTTGCAGTACTTC. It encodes CASSPHTSTLQYF.

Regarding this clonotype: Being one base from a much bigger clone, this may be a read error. The CDR3 DNA follows: TGTGCCACCCGGCGGGGGCCTAATGAAAAACCGTTTTTT. It specifies CATRRGPNEKPFF. The chain joins TRBV14 to TRBJ1-4; the D gene is possibly TRBD1 (6 bases). The CDR3 totals 13 residues. Germline V gives CDR1 SGHDN, CDR2 FVKESK.

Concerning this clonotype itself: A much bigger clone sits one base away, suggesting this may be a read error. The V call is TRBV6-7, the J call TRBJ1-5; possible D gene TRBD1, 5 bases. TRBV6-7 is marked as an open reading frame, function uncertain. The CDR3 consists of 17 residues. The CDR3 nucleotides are TGTGCCAACAGTTACGCCGATGGGGACCGTAGCAATCAGCCCCAGCATTTT. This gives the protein CANSYADGDRSNQPQHF.

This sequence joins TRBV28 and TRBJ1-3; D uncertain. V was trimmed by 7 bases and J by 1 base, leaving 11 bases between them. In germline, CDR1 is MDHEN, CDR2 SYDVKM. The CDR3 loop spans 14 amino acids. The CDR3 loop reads CASTESFSGNTIYF. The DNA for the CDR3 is TGTGCCAGCACAGAATCCTTTTCTGGAAACACCATATATTTT.

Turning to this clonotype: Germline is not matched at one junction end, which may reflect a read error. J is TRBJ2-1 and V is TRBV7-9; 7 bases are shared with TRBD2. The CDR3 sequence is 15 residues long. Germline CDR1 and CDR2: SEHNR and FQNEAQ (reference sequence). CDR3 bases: TGTACCAGCAGCGATGGGTGGGAGGGAAGCAATGAGCTGTTCTTC. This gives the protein CTSSDGWEGSNELFF.

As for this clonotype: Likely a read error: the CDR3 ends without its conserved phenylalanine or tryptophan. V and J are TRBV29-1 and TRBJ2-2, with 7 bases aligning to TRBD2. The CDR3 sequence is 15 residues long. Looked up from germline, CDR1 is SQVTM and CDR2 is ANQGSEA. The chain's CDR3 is CSVDYGEGSTRELFI. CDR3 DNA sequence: TGCAGCGTTGATTATGGGGAGGGGAGCACCAGGGAGCTGTTTATT.

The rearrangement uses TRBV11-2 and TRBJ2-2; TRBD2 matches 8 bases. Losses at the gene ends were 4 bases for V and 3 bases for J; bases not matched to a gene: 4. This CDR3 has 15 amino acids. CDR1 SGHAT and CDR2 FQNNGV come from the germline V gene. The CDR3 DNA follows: TGTGCCAGCAGCTCGGGGGGGGTAGACACCGGGGAGCTGTTTTTT. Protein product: CASSSGGVDTGELFF. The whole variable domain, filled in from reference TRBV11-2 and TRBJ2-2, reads EAGVAQSPRYKIIEKRQSVAFWCNPISGHATLYWYQQILGQGPKLLIQFQNNGVVDDSQLPKDRFSAERLKGVDSTLKIQPAKLEDSAVYLCASSSGGVDTGELFFGEGSRLTVL.

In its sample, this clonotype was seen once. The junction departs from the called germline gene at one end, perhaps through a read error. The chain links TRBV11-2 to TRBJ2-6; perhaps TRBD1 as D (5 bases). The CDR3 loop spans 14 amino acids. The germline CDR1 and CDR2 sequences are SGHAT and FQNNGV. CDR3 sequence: CVSSFSSGANFLTF. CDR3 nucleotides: TGTGTCAGCAGCTTCAGCTCTGGGGCCAACTTCCTGACTTTC.

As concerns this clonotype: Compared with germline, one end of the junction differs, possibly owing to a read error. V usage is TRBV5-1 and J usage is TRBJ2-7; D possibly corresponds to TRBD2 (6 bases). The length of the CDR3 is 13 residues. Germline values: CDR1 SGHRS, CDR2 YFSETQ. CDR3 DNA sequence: TGCGCCAGCGGCGGCGGGGCCAATTACGAGCAGTACTTT. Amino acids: CASGGGANYEQYF.

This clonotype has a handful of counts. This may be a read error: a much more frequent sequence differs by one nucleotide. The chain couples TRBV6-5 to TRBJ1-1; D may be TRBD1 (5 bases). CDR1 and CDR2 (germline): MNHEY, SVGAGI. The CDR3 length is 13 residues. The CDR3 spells CVSSYGGDAEAFF. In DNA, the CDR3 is TGTGTCAGCAGTTACGGAGGGGACGCTGAAGCTTTCTTT.

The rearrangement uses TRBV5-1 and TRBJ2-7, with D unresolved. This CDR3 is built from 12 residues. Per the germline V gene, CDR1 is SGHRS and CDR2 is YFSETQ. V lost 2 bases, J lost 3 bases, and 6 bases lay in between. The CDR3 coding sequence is TGCGCCAGCAGCTTCCTCGGCTACGAGCAGTACTTC. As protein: CASSFLGYEQYF.